A selection of T cell receptor beta chains follows, all from one sample in a study of shared clonotypes between healthy human individuals. Libraries were prepared by immunoSEQ multiplex PCR; TCRdb keeps only in-frame clonotypes and omits some of them. The profile shows more than 600,000 clones, roughly nine tenths of them singletons. Source material: naive CD8+ T cells sorted from blood. These receptors came from a man aged 25 to 40 in good health. Both conserved end residues are part of each CDR3. A D gene is named only where the DNA matches it firmly. The listing skips clone size in some rows; elsewhere it reads once, few, many or a size class.

v_gene	abundance	d_gene	j_gene	CDR3nt	CDR3aa
TRBV2	few	TRBD1	TRBJ1-2	TGTGCCAGCAGCTTAACCAGGGACAGGGGTTTGAATGGCTACACCTTC	CASSLTRDRGLNGYTF
TRBV7-8	.	TRBD1	TRBJ1-1	TGTGCCAGCAGCTTTCACCGGGACAGGTCGGTGAACACTGAAGCTTTCTTT	CASSFHRDRSVNTEAFF
TRBV28	.	.	TRBJ2-7	TGTGCCAGCAGTTTCCGCCCCGTTGACGGGGGCTACGAGCAGTACTTC	CASSFRPVDGGYEQYF
TRBV29-1	.	.	TRBJ1-2	TGCAGCGTTGAACCGGACCGCCCTGATGGCTACACCTTC	CSVEPDRPDGYTF
TRBV6-1	.	TRBD1	TRBJ1-1	TGTGCCGTAGAAACGGACAGGGTTGAAGCTTTCTTT	CAVETDRVEAFF
TRBV20-1	few	.	TRBJ1-2	TGCAGTGCTAGAAGCACGGATGGCTACACCTTC	CSARSTDGYTF
TRBV18	.	.	TRBJ2-1	TGTGCCAGCTCGCCAGTTTTCAATGAGCAGTTCTTC	CASSPVFNEQFF
TRBV4-3	.	.	TRBJ1-5	TGCGCCAGCAGCCAAGATTTGGGGAGCGGGCAGCCCCAGCATTTT	CASSQDLGSGQPQHF
TRBV7-9	.	.	TRBJ2-7	TGTGCCAGCAGCTTAGTCCCGGGGTGGCAGTACGAGCAGTACTTC	CASSLVPGWQYEQYF
TRBV5-1	.	.	TRBJ2-7	TGCGCCAGCAGCTTGGCTGTGGGCACCTTCTACGAGCAGTACTTC	CASSLAVGTFYEQYF
TRBV2	.	TRBD1	TRBJ2-2	TGTGCCAGCAGTGATCCGGACAGGACAGGGCGGGCCGGGGAGCTGTTTTTT	CASSDPDRTGRAGELFF
TRBV4-3	.	.	TRBJ2-2	TGCGCCAGCAGCCAAACGTCTGTCGTGGTTAGTTCCGGGGAGCTGTTTTTT	CASSQTSVVVSSGELFF
TRBV19	.	.	TRBJ2-1	TGTGCCAGTAGTATCGCAGGCAACTCCTACAATGAGCAGTTCTTC	CASSIAGNSYNEQFF
TRBV28	.	.	TRBJ2-3	TGTGCCAGCTCAACTTACAGTTCCCCAGATACGCAGTATTTT	CASSTYSSPDTQYF
TRBV7-9	.	TRBD1	TRBJ2-7	TGTGCCAGCAGTGCCAAGGCAGGGGGCCCTCCCTACGAGCAGTACTTC	CASSAKAGGPPYEQYF
TRBV19	.	TRBD1	TRBJ2-7	TGTGCCAGTGCCGTTGGGACAGGGGACTACGAGCAGTACTTC	CASAVGTGDYEQYF
TRBV19	.	.	TRBJ2-2	TGTGCCAGAGACTCCGGGACGCTTGACCGGGAGCTGTTTTTT	CARDSGTLDRELFF